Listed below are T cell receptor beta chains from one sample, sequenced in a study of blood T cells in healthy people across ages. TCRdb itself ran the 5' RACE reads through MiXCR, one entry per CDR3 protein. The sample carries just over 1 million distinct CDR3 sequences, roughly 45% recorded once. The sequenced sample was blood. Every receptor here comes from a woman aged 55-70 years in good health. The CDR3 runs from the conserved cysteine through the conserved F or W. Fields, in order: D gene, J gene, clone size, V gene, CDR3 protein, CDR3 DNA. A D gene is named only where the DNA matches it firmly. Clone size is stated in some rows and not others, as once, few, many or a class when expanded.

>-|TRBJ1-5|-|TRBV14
CASSQQQVGQPQHF
TGTGCCAGCAGCCAACAACAGGTGGGGCAGCCCCAGCATTTT
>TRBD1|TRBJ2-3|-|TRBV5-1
CASRDRITDTQYF
TGCGCCAGCCGGGACAGAATCACAGATACGCAGTATTTT
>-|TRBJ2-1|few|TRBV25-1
CASTNGVAEQFF
TGTGCCAGCACTAATGGGGTAGCTGAGCAGTTCTTC
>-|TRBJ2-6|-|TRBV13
CASSLLGRDQSGANVLTF
TGTGCCAGCAGCTTATTGGGCAGGGACCAGTCTGGGGCCAACGTCCTGACTTTC
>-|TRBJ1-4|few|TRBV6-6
CASSFAGTTNEKLFF
TGTGCCAGCAGCTTTGCCGGGACAACCAATGAAAAACTGTTTTTT
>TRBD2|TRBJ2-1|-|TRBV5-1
CASRPTPTSGPSYNEQFF
TGCGCCAGCAGGCCAACGCCAACTAGCGGCCCTTCCTACAATGAGCAGTTCTTC
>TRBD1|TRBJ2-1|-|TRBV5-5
CASSFTGGSNEQFF
TGTGCCAGCAGCTTTACAGGGGGGTCCAATGAGCAGTTCTTC
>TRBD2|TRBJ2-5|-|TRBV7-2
CASSHLTAGGPHNEQYF
TGTGCCAGCAGCCACCTAACCGCGGGAGGGCCTCACAATGAGCAGTACTTC
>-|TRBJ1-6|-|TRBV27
CASSPAGSYNSPLHF
TGTGCCAGCAGCCCGGCCGGATCCTATAATTCACCCCTCCACTTT
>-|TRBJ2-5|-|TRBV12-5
CASGLVSETQYF
TGTGCTAGTGGTTTGGTGTCGGAGACCCAGTACTTC
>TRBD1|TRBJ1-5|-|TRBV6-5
CASSDRVGNQPQHF
TGTGCCAGCAGTGACAGGGTTGGCAATCAGCCCCAGCATTTT
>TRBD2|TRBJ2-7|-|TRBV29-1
CSVESPLAESYEQYF
TGCAGCGTTGAATCCCCGCTAGCGGAGAGCTACGAGCAGTACTTC
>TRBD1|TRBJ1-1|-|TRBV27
CASSSNQGAGAEAFF
TGTGCCAGCAGTTCCAACCAGGGGGCGGGCGCTGAAGCTTTCTTT
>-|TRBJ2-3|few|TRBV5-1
CASSLESHPTDTQYF
TGCGCCAGCAGCTTGGAATCACATCCCACAGATACGCAGTATTTT
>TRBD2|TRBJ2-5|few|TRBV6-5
CASSHQTSGAGTQYF
TGTGCCAGCAGCCACCAGACTAGCGGGGCGGGGACCCAGTACTTC
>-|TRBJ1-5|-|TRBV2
CASSEVGGQPQHF
TGTGCCAGCAGTGAGGTCGGGGGTCAGCCCCAGCATTTT